Shown below are 8 T cell receptor beta chains from a single sample sequenced in a study of T cells in narcolepsy. The method was immunoSEQ multiplex PCR; TCRdb's version includes in-frame clones alone and lacks a portion of them. The data contain 37,000 or so clones, about 85% of them singletons. Sequencing was performed on CD45RA- memory CD4+ T cells from PBMCs. These receptors were collected from a human donor with narcolepsy.

The rearrangement links TRBV6-1 to TRBJ1-3; D is unclear. This CDR3 region has 15 residues. Germline loops: CDR1 MNHNS, CDR2 SASEGT. V was clipped by 4 bases and J by 0 bases, with 10 bases between them. In DNA form, the CDR3 reads TGTGCCAGCAGTGTGAGCGGTCTCTCTGGAAACACCATATATTTT. Translating it yields CASSVSGLSGNTIYF.

The chain uses TRBV9 and TRBJ1-5, with D possibly matching TRBD1 (5 bases). Trimming cost V 0 bases and J 6 bases, with 16 bases left between them. The CDR3 contains 16 residues. Per the germline V gene, CDR1 is SGDLS and CDR2 is YYNGEE. In nucleotides, the CDR3 is TGTGCCAGCAGCGTAGATGGGACCCCAAAAGGTCAGCCCCAGCATTTT. Its translation is CASSVDGTPKGQPQHF.

This clone has only one observation. The CDR3 spells CASSLSLSGGTGNTIYF. The CDR3 coding sequence is TGTGCCAGCAGTTTATCGCTCTCAGGGGGTACTGGAAACACCATATATTTT. The rearrangement uses TRBV28 and TRBJ1-3; 7 bases agree with TRBD1. V gave up 1 base and J gave up 2 bases; unmatched junction bases: 8. The CDR3 has 17 residues. The V gene's germline CDR1 is MDHEN and CDR2 SYDVKM. The complete variable domain, with remaining parts taken from reference TRBV28 and TRBJ1-3, reads DVKVTQSSRYLVKRTGEKVFLECVQDMDHENMFWYRQDPGLGLRLIYFSYDVKMKEKGDIPEGYSVSREKKERFSLILESASTNQTSMYLCASSLSLSGGTGNTIYFGEGSWLTVV.

The chain joins TRBV28 to TRBJ1-2, with D possibly TRBD1 on 5 matching bases. Germline loops: CDR1 MDHEN, CDR2 SYDVKM. V was cut by 5 bases and J by 2 bases, with 12 bases left in between. This CDR3 has 14 amino acids. CDR3 nucleotide sequence: TGTGCCAGCAGTCTGGACATCTCGAACTATGGCTACACCTTC. Residues: CASSLDISNYGYTF.

The chain joins TRBV2 to TRBJ2-1; D ambiguous. This CDR3 contains 12 residues. CDR1 is SNHLY, CDR2 FYNNEI, per germline. Trimming shortened V by 6 bases and J by 6 bases, and 9 bases separated the two germline ends. DNA for the CDR3: TGTGCCAGCAGGGCAGACGTCAATGAGCAGTTCTTC. Translating gives CASRADVNEQFF.

V usage is TRBV28 and J usage is TRBJ2-1, with 7 bases aligning to TRBD1. J gave up 2 bases and V 3 bases, and 1 base lay outside the gene matches. CDR1 and CDR2 from the germline V gene are MDHEN and SYDVKM. The CDR3 extends over 14 amino acids. In DNA form, the CDR3 reads TGTGCCAGCAGTTTGGGGACAGCCTACAATGAGCAGTTCTTC. Translation: CASSLGTAYNEQFF.

This chain joins TRBV6-5 and TRBJ1-5; D uncertain. Germline V CDR1 and CDR2: MNHEY, SVGAGI. CDR3 size: 13 residues. V lost 2 bases and J lost 4, with 6 bases in between. For the CDR3, the DNA is TGTGCCAGCAGTTACGAGCGGAATCAGCCCCAGCATTTT. Its translation: CASSYERNQPQHF.

J is TRBJ1-1 and V is TRBV7-6; 11 nucleotides align to TRBD1. Germline V CDR1 and CDR2: SGHVS, FNYEAQ. V shed 5 bases and J 2 bases; nucleotides not matched to a gene: 4. The CDR3 runs 15 residues. The CDR3, as DNA: TGTGCCAGCAGCCCTTGGACAGGGGGCAACACTGAAGCTTTCTTT. Translated, it gives CASSPWTGGNTEAFF.